The T cell receptor (beta chain) described here comes from a study of blood T cell repertoires in COVID-19. Across the whole study: Sources were T cells, B-cell-depleted T cells, or PBMCs; the material itself was cDNA or gDNA.

In the source study's methods: Using reference gene primer amplification, nucleated cell counts were estimated. Produced via immunoSEQ multiplex PCR; TCRdb's table is partial and in-frame only. V, J and clone size were drawn from that table, and D and trimming were deduced from the DNA. The sample includes 200,000 to 300,000 clones, roughly 91% of them seen just once. V shed 3 bases and J shed 4 bases, with 15 bases lying between them. The CDR3 extends over 15 amino acids. Germline assignment: CDR1 LGHDT and CDR2 YNNKEL (reference sequence). The sequenced sample consisted of peripheral blood. The chain employs TRBV3-1 (or the pseudogene TRBV3-2) and TRBJ1-2, with a tentative D call TRBD1 (6 bases). This sequence was found in a man aged 25 to 40 with COVID-19, enrolled during active disease. DNA for the CDR3: TGTGCCAGCAGCCAGTGGGACACGGCGGGCTATGGCTACACCTTC. This gives the protein CASSQWDTAGYGYTF.